This T cell receptor (beta chain) was identified during a study of T cell responses to AZD1222 COVID-19 vaccine. General study points: Only a handful of people who got AZD1222 tested seropositive at baseline. CD4 TCRs associated with vaccination spanned spike, dominating at 160-218 and 743-854. Donors, mostly white British, included more females; clonal diversity was possibly underestimated.

Repertoires were generated with immunoSEQ multiplex PCR, while TCRdb's copy carries only in-frame clones and drops some. The sample carries around 110,000 clones, about 91% recorded once. A remark on this clone: The antigen is unknown.

CDR3 length: 13 residues. V was trimmed by 3 bases and J by 5 bases, leaving 10 bases between them. This sample comprised peripheral blood, obtained 28 days after the second AZD1222 dose. This sequence was found in an adult who received the AZD1222 COVID-19 vaccine. The rearrangement uses TRBV12-3 or TRBV12-4 and TRBJ1-2; D remains unclear. CDR3 residues: CASSLGSAYGYTF. The CDR3 bases are TGTGCCAGCAGTTTGGGTAGTGCTTATGGCTACACCTTC.